What follows are 3 T cell receptor beta chains derived from one specimen sequenced in a study of spatial heterogeneity in lung cancer. Time point indicated: sample taken at primary tumor resection. Unsorted whole RNA from tumor, nontumor lung or frozen PBMC underwent sequencing. Via MiXCR, TCRdb re-called the 5' RACE reads, giving one row per CDR3 protein. The table lists about 92,000 distinct CDR3 sequences, 10% to 15% of them singletons. This specimen was PBMCs, taken at surgery. The receptor set was obtained from a male donor with early-stage non-small cell lung cancer.

Only a few counts were recorded for this clonotype. The J gene is TRBJ2-7, the V gene TRBV7-2; 9 nucleotides line up with TRBD2. V shed 5 bases, J shed 0 bases, and the junction held 11 bases outside the gene matches. Germline CDR1 SGHTA, CDR2 FQGNSA. This CDR3 region has 17 residues. The CDR3 sequence: CASSRSAGTSTSYEQYF. CDR3 coding DNA: TGTGCCAGCAGCCGCTCAGCGGGGACTAGCACCTCCTACGAGCAGTACTTC.

The genes are TRBV30 and TRBJ2-1; 8 nucleotides agree with TRBD1. The CDR3 is made up of 14 amino acids. The germline V gene has CDR1 GTSNPN and CDR2 SVGIG (reference sequence). Unmatched junction bases numbered 12, after V lost 5 bases and J lost 9 bases. CDR3 protein: CAWWTGRSSREQFF. The CDR3 bases are TGTGCCTGGTGGACAGGGCGATCCTCTCGTGAGCAGTTCTTC.

This clonotype was detected many times. The chain carries TRBV28 and TRBJ2-7; the match to TRBD1 covers 9 bases. J was trimmed by 3 bases and V by 6 bases; bases with no gene match: 6. The germline V gene has CDR1 MDHEN and CDR2 SYDVKM. This CDR3 spans 14 amino acids. Here the CDR3 reads CASRSGQGYYEQYF. CDR3 coding DNA: TGTGCCAGCAGATCGGGACAGGGATACTACGAGCAGTACTTC. The full variable domain, completed using reference TRBV28 and TRBJ2-7, is DVKVTQSSRYLVKRTGEKVFLECVQDMDHENMFWYRQDPGLGLRLIYFSYDVKMKEKGDIPEGYSVSREKKERFSLILESASTNQTSMYLCASRSGQGYYEQYFGPGTRLTVT.